Each of the 22 T cell receptor beta chains below was sequenced from the same sample in a study of Ad26.COV2.S vaccination and SARS-CoV-2 variants. Profiling relied on immunoSEQ multiplex PCR, and the TCRdb table lists in-frame clones only, not all of them. The table lists more than 350,000 clones, 90% of them singletons. Treatment: some 19 received Ad26.COV2.S at low or high dose, single or two shots; about 5 received placebo; per-sample allocation not given. Sampling took place 63 days after the first vaccine or placebo injection. Here the sequenced sample was peripheral blood, taken in a trial of Ad26.COV2.S vaccine versus placebo. The receptors come from a person aged 18-60 years who received the Ad26.COV2.S COVID-19 vaccine or a placebo.

The genes are TRBV5-4 and TRBJ1-6; D call uncertain. Germline assignment: CDR1 SGHNT and CDR2 YYREEE (reference sequence). The CDR3 runs to 14 residues. The V end was cut by 0 bases, the J end by 7 bases, with 8 bases between. CDR3 coding DNA: TGTGCCAGCAGCTTGGACGGAACAAATTCACCCCTCCACTTT. It specifies CASSLDGTNSPLHF.

The J gene is TRBJ2-1, the V gene TRBV7-9, with 7 bases that match TRBD1. The V gene end was trimmed by 5 bases and the J gene end by 6 bases; junction bases not matched to a gene: 10. The CDR3 covers 15 residues. Germline CDR1 and CDR2: SEHNR and FQNEAQ (reference sequence). The CDR3 loop reads CASSANRGRFNEQFF. DNA for the CDR3: TGTGCCAGCAGCGCAAACAGGGGTCGGTTCAATGAGCAGTTCTTC.

This CDR3 reads CAIGQGDQPQHF. The CDR3 coding sequence is TGTGCCATAGGACAGGGTGATCAGCCCCAGCATTTT. The chain couples TRBV10-3 to TRBJ1-5, with 8 bases aligning to TRBD1. Germline V gene sequence: CDR1 ENHRY, CDR2 SYGVKD. The V gene end was trimmed by 9 bases and the J gene end by 5 bases; junction bases not matched to a gene: 3. The CDR3 has 12 residues.

J is TRBJ2-3 and V is TRBV7-6; D is uncertain. Germline V gene data show CDR1 as SGHVS and CDR2 as FNYEAQ. The germline V and J ends were trimmed by 3 bases and 2 bases, with 9 bases remaining between them. The CDR3 extends over 14 amino acids. The CDR3 region is CASSFEAATDTQYF. The CDR3 DNA reads TGTGCCAGCAGCTTCGAGGCAGCCACAGATACGCAGTATTTT.

The V gene is TRBV6-2 or TRBV6-3, the J gene TRBJ2-7; 11 bases are shared with TRBD2. The germline gives CDR1 MNHEY, CDR2 SVGEGT. The J segment lost 3 bases and the V segment lost 1 base, leaving 2 bases of the junction unmatched. There are 15 residues in the CDR3. The CDR3 DNA is TGTGCCAGCAGTTACTGGGGGACTAGCGGCTACGAGCAGTACTTC. Translated, it gives CASSYWGTSGYEQYF.

V is TRBV9 and J is TRBJ2-1; TRBD2 matches at 10 bases. V shed 0 bases, J shed 6 bases, and the junction held 9 bases outside the gene matches. This CDR3 is 17 amino acids long. The germline CDR1 and CDR2 sequences are SGDLS and YYNGEE. This CDR3 is CASSVERVAGGSNEQFF. CDR3 in DNA: TGTGCCAGCAGCGTAGAGAGGGTAGCGGGAGGTTCCAATGAGCAGTTCTTC.

The chain uses TRBV19 and TRBJ2-6, with 7 nucleotides matching TRBD1. The J segment lost 4 bases and the V segment lost 3 bases, leaving 3 bases of the junction unmatched. This CDR3 contains 15 residues. Germline CDR1 reads LNHDA; CDR2 reads SQIVND (reference sequence). The CDR3 coding sequence is TGTGCCAGTAGTATTCAGGGGGTGGGGGCCAACGTCCTGACTTTC. Translated: CASSIQGVGANVLTF. Filled out from reference TRBV19 and TRBJ2-6, the complete variable domain reads DGGITQSPKYLFRKEGQNVTLSCEQNLNHDAMYWYRQDPGQGLRLIYYSQIVNDFQKGDIAEGYSVSREKKESFPLTVTSAQKNPTAFYLCASSIQGVGANVLTFGAGSRLTVL.

Points on this clone: The identical CDR3 is also encoded by other nucleotide sequences in the sample. The chain links TRBV5-1 to TRBJ1-2; 7 bases are shared with TRBD1. The V gene end was trimmed by 3 bases and the J gene end by 3 bases; junction bases not matched to a gene: 2. This CDR3 spans 13 amino acids. The germline V gene encodes CDR1 SGHRS and CDR2 YFSETQ. Written as DNA, the CDR3 is TGCGCCAGCAGCTCTCAGGGGGACTATGGCTACACCTTC. It is translated as CASSSQGDYGYTF.

The chain links TRBV4-1 to TRBJ1-2; D ambiguous. CDR3 length: 13 residues. Germline V gives CDR1 MGHRA, CDR2 YSYEKL. Trimming shortened V by 4 bases and J by 5 bases, and 11 bases separated the two germline ends. The CDR3 nucleotides read TGCGCCAGCAGCCGCACAGCATCTTATGGCTACACCTTC. It specifies CASSRTASYGYTF.

This chain connects TRBV4-3 to TRBJ2-7; TRBD1 matches 8 bases. Germline lookup yields CDR1 LGHNA and CDR2 YSLEER. CDR3 length: 15 residues. With V trimmed by 1 base and J by 2 bases, 4 bases remained unmatched. In DNA form, the CDR3 reads TGCGCCAGCAGCCAAGGGACAGGGTCAGCCTACGAGCAGTACTTC. It codes for CASSQGTGSAYEQYF.

This clone was detected a few times. J is TRBJ2-1 and V is TRBV10-1; 9 bases fit TRBD2. Germline-derived CDR1 and CDR2 are WNHNN and SYGVQD (reference sequence). Unmatched junction bases numbered 3, after V lost 3 bases and J lost 3 bases. This CDR3 has 15 amino acids. The CDR3 protein is CASSEYSGGYNEQFF. DNA for the CDR3: TGCGCCAGCAGTGAATATAGCGGGGGCTACAATGAGCAGTTCTTC.

The V call is TRBV27, the J call TRBJ1-1; possible D gene TRBD1, 6 bases. With 0 bases removed from V and 4 bases from J, the gap between germline ends came to 24 bases. Per the germline V gene, CDR1 is MNHEY and CDR2 is SMNVEV (reference sequence). The CDR3 consists of 19 residues. The CDR3 DNA sequence: TGTGCCAGCAGTTTATCTGGGGTGGTCCAGGGGAGGGTTGTCACTGAAGCTTTCTTT. Translating it yields CASSLSGVVQGRVVTEAFF.

CDR3 nucleotides: TGTGCCAGCAGCTTGGGGGGGAATAATGAAAAACTGTTTTTT. This encodes CASSLGGNNEKLFF. This chain uses TRBV5-5 with TRBJ1-4; a possible D gene is TRBD1 (5 bases). Looked up from germline, CDR1 is SGHKS and CDR2 is YYEKEE (reference sequence). V was shortened by 0 bases and J by 4 bases, with 7 bases between the two germline ends. This CDR3 region has 14 residues. The full variable domain, its missing parts supplied by reference TRBV5-5 and TRBJ1-4, is DAGVTQSPTHLIKTRGQQVTLRCSPISGHKSVSWYQQVLGQGPQFIFQYYEKEERGRGNFPDRFSARQFPNYSSELNVNALLLGDSALYLCASSLGGNNEKLFFGSGTQLSVL.

CDR3 residues: CASSLGGLLPGGYTF. The CDR3 DNA is TGTGCCAGCAGCTTAGGGGGACTCCTTCCCGGGGGCTACACCTTC. The J gene is TRBJ1-2, the V gene TRBV7-8; D is possibly TRBD1 (5 bases). CDR1 and CDR2 (germline): SGHVS, FQNEAQ. The V and J ends lost 1 base and 8 bases respectively, with 17 bases between them. The CDR3 length is 15 residues.

CDR3 protein: CASSEAGQFVLGGYTF. The CDR3 DNA reads TGTGCCAGCAGTGAAGCAGGACAGTTCGTTCTTGGTGGCTACACCTTC. The V and J genes are TRBV6-1 and TRBJ1-2, with D perhaps matching TRBD1 (6 bases). Germline V lookup: CDR1 MNHNS, CDR2 SASEGT. The CDR3 is 16 residues long. Trimming left V 0 bases short and J 7 bases short, with 18 bases between.

The chain is built from TRBV2 and TRBJ2-5; 9 nucleotides align to TRBD1. This CDR3 has 14 amino acids. V trimming: 4 bases; J trimming: 7 bases; junction bases outside the gene matches: 7. Per germline, CDR1 SNHLY and CDR2 FYNNEI. CDR3 in amino acids: CASSVDRGVGTQYF. The CDR3 region has the DNA TGTGCCAGCAGTGTGGACAGGGGTGTTGGGACCCAGTACTTC. The whole variable domain, filled in from reference TRBV2 and TRBJ2-5, reads EPEVTQTPSHQVTQMGQEVILRCVPISNHLYFYWYRQILGQKVEFLVSFYNNEISEKSEIFDDQFSVERPDGSNFTLKIRSTKLEDSAMYFCASSVDRGVGTQYFGPGTRLLVL.

This clone came up a few times. CDR3 sequence (DNA): TGCGCCAGCAGCCAAGCTTCCGGGCTTTCTACCTACGAGCAGTACTTC. This encodes CASSQASGLSTYEQYF. The rearrangement uses TRBV4-1 and TRBJ2-7; D not certain. V was pared by 1 base and J by 2 bases, with 15 bases between. The CDR3 consists of 16 residues. The germline gives CDR1 MGHRA, CDR2 YSYEKL.

The rearrangement uses TRBV11-1 and TRBJ2-3, with 8 bases matching TRBD1. CDR1 and CDR2 from the germline V gene are SGHAT and FQDESV (reference sequence). V lost 3 bases, J lost 2 bases, and 4 bases stayed unmatched. This CDR3 comprises 15 residues. The CDR3 sequence is CASSFGQGDTDTQYF. CDR3 coding DNA: TGTGCCAGCAGCTTCGGACAGGGAGACACAGATACGCAGTATTTT.

This clone was observed once. The chain combines TRBV6-1 with TRBJ1-2; D uncertain. This CDR3 is built from 13 residues. V was pared by 3 bases and J by 7 bases, with 12 bases between. CDR1 is MNHNS, CDR2 SASEGT, per germline. CDR3 sequence reads: CASSDITPIGYTF. The CDR3 region has the DNA TGTGCCAGCAGTGATATTACGCCCATTGGCTACACCTTC.

V and J are TRBV3-1 (or the pseudogene TRBV3-2) and TRBJ2-1; D is possibly TRBD1 or TRBD2 (7 bases each). The CDR3 extends over 14 amino acids. V lost 3 bases and J 7 bases, leaving 13 bases between the germline ends. CDR1 LGHDT and CDR2 YNNKEL come from the germline V gene (reference sequence). This CDR3 reads CASSQGRGRNEQFF. CDR3 DNA sequence: TGTGCCAGCAGCCAGGGGAGGGGGCGGAATGAGCAGTTCTTC.

V gene TRBV30 combines with J gene TRBJ2-2; possibly TRBD2 for D (5 bases). Deletions cut 4 bases from V and 5 bases from J, with 14 bases between. The germline CDR1 and CDR2 sequences are GTSNPN and SVGIG (reference sequence). This CDR3 is built from 14 residues. As DNA, the CDR3 is TGTGCCTGGACGGGCAGCTCGGGAACCGGGGAGCTGTTTTTT. Translating it yields CAWTGSSGTGELFF.

The gene calls are TRBV10-1 and TRBJ2-3; 10 nucleotides line up with TRBD2. V trimming: 3 bases; J trimming: 6 bases; junction bases outside the gene matches: 6. Germline values: CDR1 WNHNN, CDR2 SYGVQD (reference sequence). This CDR3 spans 15 amino acids. Written as DNA, the CDR3 is TGCGCCAGCAGTGAAGAGCGGGAGGGCCGCGATACGCAGTATTTT. It is translated as CASSEEREGRDTQYF.